These 26 T cell receptor beta chains were all obtained from the same sample, sequenced in a study of blood T cell repertoires in COVID-19. Clones were sequenced by immunoSEQ multiplex PCR, and TCRdb holds only the in-frame ones, with some missing. This table holds tens of thousands of clones, 78% found once. Sequencing was done on a sample of peripheral blood. The receptors were sampled from a man aged 70 or older with COVID-19, enrolled during active disease.

The chain couples TRBV27 to TRBJ2-6; D perhaps matches TRBD1 (5 bases). V lost 0 bases and J 0 bases, leaving 9 bases between the germline ends. In germline, CDR1 is MNHEY, CDR2 SMNVEV (reference sequence). The CDR3 runs to 17 residues. CDR3 nucleotide sequence: TGTGCCAGCAGTTTATCCGCAGACAGCTCTGGGGCCAACGTCCTGACTTTC. This translates into CASSLSADSSGANVLTF.

This clone was picked up a small number of times. The chain recombines TRBV11-2 with TRBJ1-1; D unresolved. The CDR3 runs to 16 residues. The ends were cut back, 5 bases at V and 1 base at J, with 17 bases in the middle. CDR1 SGHAT and CDR2 FQNNGV come from the germline V gene. CDR3 nucleotide sequence: TGTGCCAGCAGCGCAGATCTTCAGGAAACGAACACTGAAGCTTTCTTT. Translation gives CASSADLQETNTEAFF.

The rearrangement joins TRBV29-1 to TRBJ1-1; no firm D call. Germline V CDR1 and CDR2: SQVTM, ANQGSEA. Trimming removed 6 bases from V and 0 bases from J, with 14 bases in between. This CDR3 region has 14 residues. CDR3 residues: CSVLEPRMNTEAFF. For the CDR3, the DNA is TGCAGCGTACTTGAGCCACGCATGAACACTGAAGCTTTCTTT.

J is TRBJ2-3 and V is TRBV7-6; possible D gene TRBD1, 5 bases. From germline, CDR1 is SGHVS and CDR2 FNYEAQ. The CDR3 contains 13 residues. Trimming took off 2 bases at V and 4 bases at J, with 7 bases between the two ends. CDR3 sequence (DNA): TGTGCCAGCAGCTTAAGGGGATCAGATACGCAGTATTTT. It translates to CASSLRGSDTQYF.

The gene calls are TRBV29-1 and TRBJ2-7, with D maybe TRBD1 (6 bases). CDR1 is SQVTM and CDR2 is ANQGSEA in the germline V gene. The CDR3 is 13 amino acids. V dropped 6 bases and J dropped 2 bases, with 14 bases sitting between them. Here the CDR3 reads CSVLLTGAYEQYF. The CDR3 DNA sequence: TGCAGCGTCCTTTTGACAGGAGCCTACGAGCAGTACTTC.

This sequence joins TRBV10-3 and TRBJ1-1; a weak D match, TRBD1 (6 bases). Looked up from germline, CDR1 is ENHRY and CDR2 is SYGVKD. CDR3 length: 14 residues. Trimming left V 8 bases short and J 7 bases short, with 20 bases between. The CDR3 coding sequence is TGTGCCATCGCCCGGACAGACGCTCCGTTTGAAGCTTTCTTT. Its translation: CAIARTDAPFEAFF.

This sequence joins TRBV4-1 and TRBJ2-7; TRBD1 might be the D (5 bases). Trimming cost V 0 bases and J 2 bases, with 11 bases left between them. CDR3 length: 15 amino acids. Germline assignment: CDR1 MGHRA and CDR2 YSYEKL. The DNA of the CDR3 is TGCGCCAGCAGCCAAGATAGGGGCGGAACCTACGAGCAGTACTTC. It translates to CASSQDRGGTYEQYF.

The chain combines TRBV5-4 with TRBJ2-2, with TRBD2 matching 9 bases. The V and J ends lost 3 bases and 5 bases, in that order; junction bases with no gene match: 8. The CDR3 totals 16 residues. CDR1 and CDR2 from the germline V gene are SGHNT and YYREEE (reference sequence). CDR3 region: CASSSRHAGGTGELFF. The CDR3 nucleotides read TGTGCCAGCAGCTCCCGCCATGCGGGAGGGACCGGGGAGCTGTTTTTT.

The chain joins TRBV7-9 to TRBJ2-1, with 8 bases fitting TRBD2. The junction had 7 bases not matched to a gene; V was cut back by 1 base and J by 5 bases. Germline V lookup: CDR1 SEHNR, CDR2 FQNEAQ (reference sequence). The CDR3 consists of 16 residues. The CDR3 coding sequence is TGTGCCAGCAGCTTAGTCTCGGGAGGGGCCAACAATGAGCAGTTCTTC. This codes for CASSLVSGGANNEQFF.

This sequence joins TRBV29-1 and TRBJ1-1, with a tentative D call TRBD1 (6 bases). The CDR3 totals 14 residues. Trimming shortened V by 3 bases and J by 1 base, and 12 bases separated the two germline ends. Germline lookup yields CDR1 SQVTM and CDR2 ANQGSEA. The CDR3 is CSVDPSGANTEAFF. Written as DNA, the CDR3 is TGCAGCGTTGATCCCTCAGGGGCGAACACTGAAGCTTTCTTT. Supplemented by reference TRBV29-1 and TRBJ1-1, the full variable domain reads SAVISQKPSRDICQRGTSLTIQCQVDSQVTMMFWYRQQPGQSLTLIATANQGSEATYESGFVIDKFPISRPNLTFSTLTVSNMSPEDSSIYLCSVDPSGANTEAFFGQGTRLTVV.

V gene TRBV11-2 combines with J gene TRBJ1-5, with D possibly matching TRBD1 (6 bases). Per germline, CDR1 SGHAT and CDR2 FQNNGV. Trimming removed 1 base at V and 7 bases at J, with 11 bases between. The CDR3 has 14 amino acids. In DNA form, the CDR3 reads TGTGCCAGCAGCTTAGGTGGAGGACAGCAGCCCCAGCATTTT. It is translated as CASSLGGGQQPQHF.

The chain couples TRBV27 to TRBJ2-3; D gene ambiguous. Trimming shortened V by 5 bases and J by 7 bases, and 13 bases separated the two germline ends. Germline V gene sequence: CDR1 MNHEY, CDR2 SMNVEV (reference sequence). The CDR3 runs to 13 residues. CDR3 bases: TGTGCCAGCAGTCCCCAAGCCGCAAATACGCAGTATTTT. Translating gives CASSPQAANTQYF.

This sequence joins TRBV2 and TRBJ1-1, with 7 bases lining up with TRBD1. This CDR3 is 14 amino acids long. Trimming at V came to 6 bases and at J to 1 base, leaving 5 bases not matched to a gene. The V gene's germline CDR1 is SNHLY and CDR2 FYNNEI. The CDR3: CASSEQGTNTEAFF. CDR3 DNA: TGTGCCAGCAGCGAACAGGGGACGAACACTGAAGCTTTCTTT.

This clone was observed a single time. The V gene is TRBV25-1, the J gene TRBJ2-5, with TRBD1 matching over 8 bases. The CDR3 has 16 amino acids. Germline loops: CDR1 MGHDK, CDR2 SYGVNS. V lost 0 bases to trimming and J lost 1 base; unmatched junction nucleotides: 4. The CDR3 nucleotides are TGTGCCAGCAGTGAATATCAACAGGGGGGCCAAGAGACCCAGTACTTC. Protein product: CASSEYQQGGQETQYF.

The V gene is TRBV4-2, the J gene TRBJ1-2; 7 bases are a match to TRBD1. Germline V gives CDR1 LGHNA, CDR2 YNFKEQ. J was trimmed by 8 bases and V by 0 bases; bases with no gene match: 9. CDR3 length equals 15 residues. CDR3 sequence: CASSQDSGTVMGYTF. In DNA, the CDR3 is TGTGCCAGCAGCCAAGACTCAGGGACAGTCATGGGCTACACCTTC.

The chain is built from TRBV5-4 and TRBJ1-1, with 8 bases lining up with TRBD1. V lost 5 bases, J lost 1 base, and 7 bases stayed unmatched. The CDR3 contains 15 residues. Germline V gives CDR1 SGHNT, CDR2 YYREEE (reference sequence). CDR3 in amino acids: CASSADRGKNTEAFF. CDR3 sequence (DNA): TGTGCCAGCAGTGCCGACAGGGGAAAGAACACTGAAGCTTTCTTT.

The V call is TRBV6-1, the J call TRBJ1-1, with D possibly matching TRBD1 (6 bases). CDR3 length equals 16 residues. Germline V CDR1 and CDR2: MNHNS, SASEGT. Trimming pared 4 bases from V and 3 bases from J, leaving 18 bases between. The CDR3 nucleotides are TGTGCCAGCAGTGGGGGTAGACAGGCTAGGCACACTGAAGCTTTCTTT. Amino acid sequence: CASSGGRQARHTEAFF.

This clone has a handful of counts. V gene TRBV27 combines with J gene TRBJ1-2; maybe TRBD1 (5 bases). Germline CDR1 MNHEY, CDR2 SMNVEV (reference sequence). The CDR3 contains 15 residues. V shed 8 bases and J shed 3 bases, with 19 bases lying between them. Here the CDR3 reads CASLPFGGFDYGYTF. The DNA for the CDR3 is TGTGCCAGCCTTCCCTTTGGGGGGTTTGACTATGGCTACACCTTC.

As to this clone: A much larger clone lies a single base off, so this may be a read error. The sample has other DNA sequences that encode this CDR3 too. The V and J genes are TRBV20-1 and TRBJ2-7, with D tentatively TRBD2 (5 bases). Per the germline V gene, CDR1 is DFQATT and CDR2 is SNEGSKA (reference sequence). This CDR3 has 11 residues. The CDR3 bases are TGTAGTGCTAGATCGGGATCCGAGCAGTACTTC. It encodes CSARSGSEQYF.

The genes are TRBV28 and TRBJ1-5; 7 bases are a match to TRBD1. The CDR3 has 15 residues. With V trimmed by 5 bases and J by 7 bases, 11 bases remained unmatched. Germline-derived CDR1 and CDR2 are MDHEN and SYDVKM. CDR3 residues: CASSTPQGTRQPQHF. The CDR3 DNA reads as TGTGCCAGCAGTACGCCACAGGGGACCAGGCAGCCCCAGCATTTT.

V is TRBV11-2 and J is TRBJ1-2, with 9 bases that match TRBD1. V was clipped by 6 bases and J by 8 bases; unmatched bases: 7. CDR1 is SGHAT, CDR2 FQNNGV, per germline. The CDR3 has 13 residues. The CDR3 nucleotides are TGTGCCAGCAGGAAAACAGGGGGCGAGGGCTACACCTTC. Protein product: CASRKTGGEGYTF.

This sequence joins TRBV6-5 and TRBJ2-3, with 8 bases matching TRBD2. V shed 1 base and J 4 bases; nucleotides not matched to a gene: 1. The germline CDR1 and CDR2 sequences are MNHEY and SVGAGI. CDR3 length: 14 residues. The CDR3 bases are TGTGCCAGCAGTTACTGGCGGGGGGCAGATACGCAGTATTTT. Translated, it gives CASSYWRGADTQYF.

The chain recombines TRBV12-2 with TRBJ2-3; the table's TRBD2 call for D was not verified on the DNA. TRBV12-2 is a pseudogene. The CDR3 contains 16 residues. CDR3 coding DNA: TGTGCAAGTCGCTTATACGGGAGACACCGCACAGATACGCAGTATTTT. This sequence encodes CASRLYGRHRTDTQYF.

This chain links TRBV2 with TRBJ2-7; 10 positions match TRBD1. V dropped 10 bases and J dropped 6; count of bases not matched to a gene: 3. Per the germline V gene, CDR1 is SNHLY and CDR2 is FYNNEI. The CDR3 has 11 residues. CDR3 amino acids: CATRDRGEQYF. Here the CDR3 DNA reads TGTGCCACCCGGGACAGGGGCGAGCAGTACTTC.

This clone was detected only a few times. This sequence joins TRBV12-3 or TRBV12-4 and TRBJ1-5; D is undetermined. There are 12 residues in the CDR3. Between the trimmed V and J ends, which lost 0 bases and 11 bases, there was a span of 8 bases. CDR3 in DNA: TGTGCCAGCAGTTTAGCGCCAGGTTCCCAGCATTTT. This translates into CASSLAPGSQHF.

V and J are TRBV5-1 and TRBJ2-4; D is perhaps TRBD2 (5 bases). Germline V gene lookup returns CDR1 SGHRS and CDR2 YFSETQ. V dropped 0 bases and J dropped 6 bases, with 22 bases sitting between them. The CDR3 totals 18 residues. Here the CDR3 reads CASSLEAAGKLARNIQYF. The CDR3 region has the DNA TGCGCCAGCAGCTTGGAGGCGGCGGGCAAACTGGCAAGAAACATTCAGTACTTC.